This record concerns one TCR beta chain sequence. Its antigen is undetermined. This entry comes from a study of T cell responses to AZD1222 COVID-19 vaccine. Study observations and caveats: Donors were largely white British and mainly female; clonal diversity was possibly underestimated. Without day 14 samples, only post-peak T cell repertoires were studied.

The assay was immunoSEQ multiplex PCR, and TCRdb's table has in-frame clones only and misses some. The sample lists about 88,000 clones; under 95% were seen once. This TCR came from an adult in good health. The sequenced sample was peripheral blood, obtained on day 0 of MenACWY control vaccination.

The CDR3 protein is CASSPQGNTEAFF. For the CDR3, the DNA is TGTGCCAGCAGCCCCCAGGGAAACACTGAAGCTTTCTTT. The rearrangement links TRBV12-3 or TRBV12-4 to TRBJ1-1; a weak D match, TRBD1 (5 bases). The CDR3 spans 13 residues. V lost 6 bases, J lost 2 bases, and 10 bases lay in between.